What follows are 21 T cell receptor beta chains derived from one specimen sequenced in a study of T cell responses to AZD1222 COVID-19 vaccine. Clones were read by immunoSEQ multiplex PCR, and TCRdb kept only the in-frame ones, dropping some. The sample carries about 140,000 clones, 80% to 90% recorded once. The specimen comprised peripheral blood, sampled on day 0 of AZD1222 vaccination. The receptor set was obtained from an adult in good health.

This chain joins TRBV30 and TRBJ1-6; D uncertain. Germline assignment: CDR1 GTSNPN and CDR2 SVGIG (reference sequence). The CDR3 contains 14 residues. V was cut by 0 bases and J by 0 bases, with 3 bases left in between. This CDR3 is CAWSVSSYNSPLHF. CDR3 in DNA: TGTGCCTGGAGTGTCAGCTCCTATAATTCACCCCTCCACTTT.

This sequence joins TRBV5-1 and TRBJ2-7; tentative D call: TRBD1 (7 bases). Germline CDR1 SGHRS, CDR2 YFSETQ. This CDR3 comprises 15 residues. Trimming removed 3 bases at V and 0 bases at J, with 13 bases between. CDR3 bases: TGCGCCAGCAGCTGGGCGGGACAGAGCTCCTACGAGCAGTACTTC. It is translated as CASSWAGQSSYEQYF.

This clone was seen a handful of times. The V and J genes are TRBV11-3 and TRBJ2-7, with a weak D call TRBD2 (6 bases). Germline CDR1 SGHNT, CDR2 YENEEA. With 2 bases removed from V and 2 bases from J, the gap between germline ends came to 19 bases. There are 17 residues in the CDR3. CDR3 amino acids: CASSLSGAGRVTYEQYF. DNA of the CDR3: TGTGCCAGCAGCTTATCGGGTGCGGGGCGGGTGACCTACGAGCAGTACTTC.

The chain combines TRBV3-1 (or the pseudogene TRBV3-2) with TRBJ1-1; 10 bases agree with TRBD1. Germline loops: CDR1 LGHDT, CDR2 YNNKEL (reference sequence). The CDR3 sequence is 18 residues long. V gave up 4 bases and J gave up 3 bases; unmatched junction bases: 14. The CDR3 loop reads CASSRSPRQGAGYTEAFF. The CDR3 region has the DNA TGTGCCAGCAGCCGGTCCCCCCGACAGGGGGCTGGGTACACTGAAGCTTTCTTT.

This rearrangement joins TRBV30 to TRBJ1-2; 7 bases agree with TRBD1. Germline V gene lookup returns CDR1 GTSNPN and CDR2 SVGIG (reference sequence). V trimming: 2 bases; J trimming: 4 bases; junction bases outside the gene matches: 10. The CDR3 runs 15 residues. In DNA, the CDR3 is TGTGCCTGGAGTCCCCCCCCCGGGACAGTCTATGGCTACACCTTC. Its protein product is CAWSPPPGTVYGYTF.

The J gene is TRBJ2-7, the V gene TRBV19; a possible D gene is TRBD2 (5 bases). The length of the CDR3 is 13 residues. V gave up 3 bases and J gave up 4 bases, with 10 bases separating them. Germline CDR1 reads LNHDA; CDR2 reads SQIVND (reference sequence). The CDR3: CASSMGRGYEQYF. CDR3 coding DNA: TGTGCCAGTAGTATGGGTCGGGGTTACGAGCAGTACTTC.

The chain carries TRBV4-3 and TRBJ2-1, with 9 bases aligning to TRBD2. The CDR3 loop spans 17 amino acids. V dropped 0 bases and J dropped 8; count of bases not matched to a gene: 11. Germline CDR1 and CDR2: LGHNA and YSLEER. The CDR3, as DNA: TGCGCCAGCAGCCAAGACCTCGCGTTGACTAGCGGTGATGAGCAGTTCTTC. Translating gives CASSQDLALTSGDEQFF.

The genes are TRBV15 and TRBJ1-2; D gene ambiguous. The germline V gene encodes CDR1 LNHNV and CDR2 YYDKDF (reference sequence). This CDR3 has 13 residues. The V and J ends lost 0 bases and 9 bases respectively, with 11 bases between them. DNA of the CDR3: TGTGCCACCAGCAGAGACGCAACGACAAGCTACACCTTC. Its translation: CATSRDATTSYTF. Combining the CDR3 with reference TRBV15 and TRBJ1-2 gives the whole variable domain DAMVIQNPRYQVTQFGKPVTLSCSQTLNHNVMYWYQQKSSQAPKLLFHYYDKDFNNEADTPDNFQSRRPNTSFCFLDIRSPGLGDTAMYLCATSRDATTSYTFGSGTRLTVV.

This sequence joins TRBV20-1 and TRBJ1-2; the D is unclear. The germline V and J ends were trimmed by 3 bases and 1 base, with 12 bases remaining between them. This CDR3 contains 14 residues. From germline, CDR1 is DFQATT and CDR2 SNEGSKA (reference sequence). In DNA, the CDR3 is TGCAGTGCTAGTTATGGAAACTTTAACTATGGCTACACCTTC. Its protein product is CSASYGNFNYGYTF.

This rearrangement joins TRBV13 to TRBJ1-2, with D uncertain. Trimming cost V 3 bases and J 1 base, with 12 bases left between them. Germline V lookup: CDR1 PRHDT, CDR2 FYEKMQ (reference sequence). The length of the CDR3 is 15 residues. In DNA, the CDR3 is TGTGCCAGCAGCTTCGGCGATTCGCGTAACTATGGCTACACCTTC. This encodes CASSFGDSRNYGYTF.

The rearrangement joins TRBV18 to TRBJ2-5; TRBD1 is a possible D gene (5 bases). The CDR3 contains 15 residues. V shed 0 bases and J shed 4 bases, with 12 bases lying between them. Germline V CDR1 and CDR2: KGHSH, LQKENI. The CDR3 bases are TGTGCCAGCTCACCACCTTCAGGGCGTCGAGAGACCCAGTACTTC. Amino acids: CASSPPSGRRETQYF. Complete variable domain (other parts from reference TRBV18 and TRBJ2-5): NAGVMQNPRHLVRRRGQEARLRCSPMKGHSHVYWYRQLPEEGLKFMVYLQKENIIDESGMPKERFSAEFPKEGPSILRIQQVVRGDSAAYFCASSPPSGRRETQYFGPGTRLLVL.

V gene TRBV5-6 combines with J gene TRBJ2-4; possibly TRBD2 for D (6 bases). V was shortened by 4 bases and J by 8 bases, with 16 bases between the two germline ends. The germline V gene has CDR1 SGHDT and CDR2 YYEEEE. This CDR3 region has 14 residues. CDR3 protein: CASSRRGGGDIQYF. CDR3 nucleotide sequence: TGTGCCAGCAGCCGAAGGGGAGGTGGGGACATTCAGTACTTC.

V usage is TRBV6-2 or TRBV6-3 and J usage is TRBJ1-6, with unresolved D. Between the trimmed V and J ends, which lost 5 bases and 10 bases, there was a span of 9 bases. CDR3 length: 12 amino acids. Germline values: CDR1 MNHEY, CDR2 SVGEGT. CDR3 nucleotide sequence: TGTGCCAGCAGTACCGGGAAGTCACCCCTCCACTTT. Translated, it gives CASSTGKSPLHF.

The chain joins TRBV15 to TRBJ1-2, with D maybe TRBD1 (5 bases). Germline CDR1 is LNHNV and CDR2 is YYDKDF (reference sequence). The V and J ends lost 0 bases and 4 bases respectively, with 12 bases between them. CDR3 length: 15 residues. The CDR3 sequence: CATSRDRGGTYGYTF. For the CDR3, the DNA is TGTGCCACCAGCAGAGATCGCGGGGGAACCTATGGCTACACCTTC.

The CDR3 coding sequence is TGTGCCAGCAGCAATTTTCGGACTAGCGGAGATACCTACGAGCAGTACTTC. It codes for CASSNFRTSGDTYEQYF. The chain has TRBV28 and TRBJ2-7, with 10 bases identical to TRBD2. There are 17 residues in the CDR3. CDR1 is MDHEN and CDR2 is SYDVKM in the germline V gene. After removal of 6 bases from V and 2 bases from J, the junction contained 13 bases not matched to a gene.

The chain employs TRBV29-1 and TRBJ2-1; D is ambiguous. Germline V CDR1 and CDR2: SQVTM, ANQGSEA. The length of the CDR3 is 14 residues. Trimming stripped 3 bases from V and 0 bases from J, with 9 bases between. CDR3 sequence reads: CSVEAGSSYNEQFF. DNA for the CDR3: TGCAGCGTTGAGGCCGGAAGCTCCTACAATGAGCAGTTCTTC.

A few counts support this clone. V gene TRBV6-2 or TRBV6-3 combines with J gene TRBJ2-7; D may be TRBD2 (5 bases). The germline V gene has CDR1 MNHEY and CDR2 SVGEGT. With 4 bases removed from V and 2 bases from J, the gap between germline ends came to 12 bases. The CDR3 is 14 residues long. In DNA form, the CDR3 reads TGTGCCAGCAGTTCGAGGGTTCGGCCCTACGAGCAGTACTTC. It yields the protein CASSSRVRPYEQYF.

The V gene is TRBV27, the J gene TRBJ2-1; D tentatively reads TRBD1 or TRBD2 (5 bases each). Germline V gene sequence: CDR1 MNHEY, CDR2 SMNVEV (reference sequence). Trimming stripped 2 bases from V and 6 bases from J, with 8 bases between. CDR3 size: 13 residues. CDR3 sequence: CASSLGTPNEQFF. CDR3 nucleotides: TGTGCCAGCAGTTTAGGGACCCCCAATGAGCAGTTCTTC.

The rearrangement uses TRBV10-3 and TRBJ2-7, with 9 bases aligning to TRBD2. Germline assignment: CDR1 ENHRY and CDR2 SYGVKD. V was clipped by 4 bases and J by 6 bases; unmatched bases: 13. The CDR3 is 16 residues long. The CDR3 is CAISASGTSFLPEQYF. The CDR3 nucleotides read TGTGCCATCAGTGCCTCCGGGACTAGCTTTTTGCCCGAGCAGTACTTC.

This chain links TRBV6-5 with TRBJ1-2, with 10 bases aligning to TRBD1. V lost 6 bases, J lost 4 bases, and 8 bases stayed unmatched. The CDR3 extends over 15 amino acids. Germline V gene sequence: CDR1 MNHEY, CDR2 SVGAGI. The CDR3 reads CASRTGTGASYGYTF. In nucleotides, the CDR3 is TGTGCCAGCAGAACCGGGACAGGGGCTTCCTATGGCTACACCTTC.

The chain carries TRBV5-4 and TRBJ1-2, with 7 bases matching TRBD1. The CDR3 has 19 amino acids. Germline CDR1 SGHNT, CDR2 YYREEE (reference sequence). Unmatched junction bases numbered 26, after V lost 5 bases and J lost 7 bases. CDR3 amino acids: CASSRLIPMDSLPGGGYTF. In nucleotides, the CDR3 is TGTGCCAGCAGTCGTCTTATCCCCATGGACAGTCTTCCAGGGGGTGGCTACACCTTC.